This T cell receptor beta chain was recorded in a study of blood T cell repertoires in COVID-19 (dated by TCRdb to about 2020). For the wider study: Samples from collaborators originated in the United States, Italy and Spain and spanned both the acute and convalescent phases of COVID-19. A de-identified subject ID, COVID-19 status, age in years and sex were almost always included in the sample metadata. The repertoires were made available in a free public database intended to serve as a resource for research on the immune response to SARS-CoV-2. Deeply sampled blood TCRbeta repertoires from subjects exposed to, actively infected with, or recovered from COVID-19 were included in the dataset. Where available, HLA class I and class II types were taken from metadata supplied by the sample provider and were not determined by assay-based typing. Samples were obtained from the ongoing ImmuneRACE study (first 160 participants) and from some 1,200 subjects provided by 6 global collaborators. The prospective study material was composed of cDNA or gDNA derived from T cells, B-cell-depleted T cells, or PBMCs. Broad study findings and their caveats: The amount of clinical and demographic metadata varied by source and participant and was provided uncurated.

Inclusive of the bounding cysteine and phenylalanine, the CDR3 is 17 residues long. CDR3 DNA is the only sequence kept; it has 51 bases, read in frame from the first base. As encoded in the germline V gene, CDR1 is SGDLS while CDR2 is YYNGEE. For this chain, trimming is 3 bases at the V end and 5 bases at the J end, and the number of junction bases without a gene match is 12. The immunoSEQ Assay, a bias-controlled multiplex PCR, was used to amplify TCRbeta CDR3 regions from genomic DNA. The authors' pipeline ran thus. Nucleated cell counts per sample were estimated from amplification of reference gene primers within the assay. To quantify the absolute abundance of each unique TCRbeta CDR3 rearrangement, sequence reads were collapsed and filtered. For each sample, productive Simpson clonality was calculated by taking the square root of Simpson's diversity index across productive rearrangements. In its TCRdb copy, this immuneACCESS table keeps in-frame sequences only and misses some clones. Where compared with another copy, unresolved V genes explain less than half of these, and the others have no known cause. Clone size and the V and J calls come from that table; the DNA yielded D and trimming. This sample holds about 140,000 clones; more than 60% were observed only once. Roughly 9% of the sample lies in the top ten.

This clone was seen a few times. There is no known antigen for this receptor. No quality values exist for individual bases; no much larger clone is one base distant. Collaborating institutions collected whole blood in K2EDTA tubes following their own protocols. For TCRbeta analysis, collaborators shipped samples in one of three forms: frozen whole blood, isolated PBMCs, or DNA extracted from either of those sample types. The clonotype comes from a woman aged 45 to 65 with active or convalescent COVID-19. The chain is made from TRBV9 and TRBJ2-5; 11 of the junction bases match TRBD2. Sequencing was carried out using peripheral blood. The CDR3 protein is CASSAPTSGIRWETQYF. DNA sequence: TGTGCCAGCAGCGCCCCGACTAGCGGGATAAGGTGGGAGACCCAGTACTTC.